Listed below are T cell receptor beta chains from one sample, sequenced in a study of cytomegalovirus exposure and HLA in healthy donors. Profiled with immunoSEQ multiplex PCR; TCRdb holds only in-frame clones, not every one. The repertoire holds around 100,000 clones, with 55% to 75% as singletons. Input material: PBMCs. Source of these receptors: a man aged 25 to 45 in good health and CMV-seropositive. The CDR3 runs from the conserved cysteine through the conserved F or W. D genes are given only for firm matches. Size is omitted from some rows. Given values are once, few, many or a class for expanded clones.

CDR3	DNA	V	J	D	size
CASGDRGPENTEAFF	TGTGCCAGCGGCGACAGGGGGCCGGAGAACACTGAAGCTTTCTTT	TRBV5-4	TRBJ1-1	TRBD1	.
CASSVDGRGSYNEQFF	TGTGCCAGCAGCGTAGATGGGAGAGGCTCCTACAATGAGCAGTTCTTC	TRBV9	TRBJ2-1	.	.
CASSPSGYEQYF	TGTGCCAGCAGCCCGAGCGGCTACGAGCAGTACTTC	TRBV7-6	TRBJ2-7	.	.
CASSQYQGLGNTIYF	TGCGCCAGCAGCCAATATCAGGGGCTGGGAAACACCATATATTTT	TRBV4-1	TRBJ1-3	.	.
CATSITAGNSPLHF	TGTGCCACCAGCATCACTGCAGGAAATTCACCCCTCCACTTT	TRBV15	TRBJ1-6	.	.
CASSRDRESNYGYTF	TGTGCCAGCAGCAGGGACAGGGAGAGTAACTATGGCTACACCTTC	TRBV2	TRBJ1-2	TRBD1	.
CASSEVGSGGRPETQYF	TGTGCCAGCAGTGAAGTGGGGAGCGGGGGACGCCCGGAGACCCAGTACTTC	TRBV2	TRBJ2-5	TRBD2	.
CASSYYGVAGELFF	TGTGCCAGCAGTTACTACGGAGTTGCCGGGGAGCTGTTTTTT	TRBV6-6	TRBJ2-2	.	.
CASSLGQGLGEAFF	TGTGCCAGCAGCCTCGGACAGGGTTTAGGTGAAGCTTTCTTT	TRBV7-2	TRBJ1-1	TRBD1	few
CASSRSGGRAGDTQYF	TGTGCCAGCAGCCGCTCGGGGGGCAGGGCAGGGGATACGCAGTATTTT	TRBV7-9	TRBJ2-3	.	.
CASSLAHTSKDTQYF	TGTGCCAGCAGCTTGGCCCATACTAGTAAAGATACGCAGTATTTT	TRBV5-4	TRBJ2-3	.	.
CASSETLGGNNEKLFF	TGTGCCAGCAGTGAGACCTTAGGGGGAAATAATGAAAAACTGTTTTTT	TRBV6-1	TRBJ1-4	.	.
CATNDGQSYEQYF	TGCGCCACGAACGATGGACAGTCCTACGAGCAGTACTTC	TRBV5-1	TRBJ2-7	.	.
CASSQDPVTRTDTQYF	TGTGCCAGCAGCCAAGATCCTGTGACTAGGACAGATACGCAGTATTTT	TRBV14	TRBJ2-3	.	.
CASRDPTGGGKGYTF	TGTGCCAGCAGAGACCCTACGGGGGGGGGAAAAGGCTACACCTTC	TRBV6-5	TRBJ1-2	.	.
CATSTTGTSGYNEQFF	TGTGCCACCAGCACAACCGGGACTAGCGGTTACAATGAGCAGTTCTTC	TRBV15	TRBJ2-1	TRBD2	.
CASSSGGDRDYEQYF	TGTGCCAGCAGTTCCGGGGGGGACAGGGATTACGAGCAGTACTTC	TRBV11-3	TRBJ2-7	.	.
CASSLAAGGLELFF	TGCGCCAGCAGCTTGGCGGCGGGGGGCCTGGAGCTGTTTTTT	TRBV5-1	TRBJ2-2	TRBD2	.
CASSESQDTQYF	TGTGCCAGCAGTGAATCTCAGGATACGCAGTATTTT	TRBV2	TRBJ2-3	.	few
CASRVTGGLEGYTF	TGCGCCAGCAGGGTTACAGGGGGCCTTGAGGGCTACACCTTC	TRBV4-1	TRBJ1-2	TRBD1	.
CATSITGIPTDTQYF	TGTGCCACCAGCATCACCGGGATTCCCACAGATACGCAGTATTTT	TRBV15	TRBJ2-3	.	.
CASSKEGIGELFF	TGTGCCAGCAGTAAAGAGGGAATCGGGGAGCTGTTTTTT	TRBV6-4	TRBJ2-2	.	few
CASSHGTGIDTQYF	TGCGCCAGCAGCCACGGGACAGGGATAGATACGCAGTATTTT	TRBV5-1	TRBJ2-3	TRBD1	.
CASSFLSGGALNEQFF	TGTGCCAGCAGCTTCCTGAGCGGGGGGGCCTTGAATGAGCAGTTCTTC	TRBV7-9	TRBJ2-1	TRBD2	once
CASSLTWGTGVVISYEQYF	TGTGCCAGCAGCTTAACTTGGGGGACAGGGGTTGTAATCTCCTACGAGCAGTACTTC	TRBV11-3	TRBJ2-7	TRBD1	.
CASRRAGANVLTF	TGTGCCAGTAGGAGGGCTGGGGCCAACGTCCTGACTTTC	TRBV19	TRBJ2-6	.	few
CASSQGRAERGYTF	TGCGCCAGCAGCCAAGGCAGGGCCGAGAGAGGCTACACCTTC	TRBV4-1	TRBJ1-2	.	.
CASSQERTGTRKQYF	TGCGCCAGCAGCCAAGAGAGGACCGGGACACGAAAGCAGTACTTC	TRBV4-1	TRBJ2-7	.	.
CASSYSDRGTEAFF	TGTGCCAGCAGTTACTCCGACCGGGGCACTGAAGCTTTCTTT	TRBV6-5	TRBJ1-1	.	few
CASSMPTGNNEKLFF	TGTGCCAGTAGTATGCCCACAGGGAATAATGAAAAACTGTTTTTT	TRBV19	TRBJ1-4	.	.
CASSVATVYNEQFF	TGTGCCAGCAGCGTAGCCACGGTCTACAATGAGCAGTTCTTC	TRBV9	TRBJ2-1	.	.
CASSAGTSNTQYF	TGTGCCAGCAGCGCCGGGACTAGCAATACGCAGTATTTT	TRBV9	TRBJ2-3	TRBD2	.
CASSPRGQGEKLFF	TGTGCCAGCTCACCACGCGGACAGGGGGAAAAACTGTTTTTT	TRBV18	TRBJ1-4	TRBD1	.
CASSDGGQETNYGYTF	TGTGCCAGTAGCGACGGCGGGCAGGAAACTAACTATGGCTACACCTTC	TRBV9	TRBJ1-2	.	.
CASSFTGWKNEQYF	TGTGCCAGCAGCTTTACAGGGTGGAAAAACGAGCAGTACTTC	TRBV5-1	TRBJ2-7	.	few
CASSTRLASEQYF	TGTGCCAGCAGCACCCGACTAGCTAGCGAGCAGTACTTC	TRBV11-2	TRBJ2-7	TRBD2	.
CASRQAGGSLVTQYF	TGTGCCAGCAGACAAGCGGGGGGTAGTCTGGTTACGCAGTATTTT	TRBV28	TRBJ2-3	TRBD2	once
CASSIFASTRGEHGYTF	TGTGCCAGTAGTATATTCGCTAGCACTCGGGGTGAGCATGGCTACACCTTC	TRBV19	TRBJ1-2	.	.
CASSQESRDTQYF	TGTGCCAGCAGCCAGGAGAGTCGGGATACGCAGTATTTT	TRBV4-2	TRBJ2-3	.	.
CASSPGLIGDTEAFF	TGTGCCAGCTCACCCGGACTGATTGGCGACACTGAAGCTTTCTTT	TRBV18	TRBJ1-1	.	.
CAWSEQGEQYF	TGTGCCTGGAGTGAACAGGGCGAGCAGTACTTC	TRBV30	TRBJ2-7	.	.
CASSLVPGGILSADTQYF	TGTGCCAGCAGCTTGGTACCGGGGGGGATCCTGAGCGCAGATACGCAGTATTTT	TRBV5-4	TRBJ2-3	TRBD2	few
CASSLVGQGEQYF	TGTGCCAGCAGCTTAGTAGGGCAGGGCGAGCAGTACTTC	TRBV7-3	TRBJ2-7	.	.
CASSFLTGRGYGYTF	TGTGCCAGTAGCTTTTTGACAGGTCGAGGCTATGGCTACACCTTC	TRBV19	TRBJ1-2	.	few
CASSKGAYEQYF	TGTGCCAGCAGCAAGGGAGCCTACGAGCAGTACTTC	TRBV21-1	TRBJ2-7	.	.
CASNSQSGGETQYF	TGTGCCAGCAACTCACAAAGCGGGGGGGAGACCCAGTACTTC	TRBV5-4	TRBJ2-5	TRBD2	.
CASSIVAYNEQFF	TGTGCCAGTAGTATAGTCGCCTACAATGAGCAGTTCTTC	TRBV19	TRBJ2-1	.	.
CASSARYQETQYF	TGTGCCAGCAGTGCTCGGTACCAAGAGACCCAGTACTTC	TRBV6-4	TRBJ2-5	.	.
CASSPQGADHTMYF	TGTGCCAGCAGCCCACAGGGTGCGGATCACACCATGTATTTT	TRBV5-6	TRBJ1-3	.	.
CASSLEDSAGNTIYF	TGCGCCAGCAGCTTGGAAGACAGCGCTGGAAACACCATATATTTT	TRBV5-1	TRBJ1-3	.	.
CASSVGWGEGGYTF	TGTGCCAGCAGCGTAGGCTGGGGGGAGGGTGGCTACACCTTC	TRBV9	TRBJ1-2	.	.
CASSLGDRGRKYF	TGTGCCAGCAGCTTGGGGGACAGGGGGCGTAAGTACTTC	TRBV5-6	TRBJ2-5	TRBD1	.
CASRSLLDRGLWWSPLHF	TGTGCCAGCAGATCTCTACTGGACAGGGGGCTATGGTGGTCACCCCTCCACTTT	TRBV4-2	TRBJ1-6	TRBD1	few
CASSVVLADNEQFF	TGTGCCAGCAGCGTAGTCCTAGCGGACAATGAGCAGTTCTTC	TRBV9	TRBJ2-1	TRBD2	few